What follows are 17 T cell receptor beta chains derived from one specimen sequenced in a study of OX40 agonist ivuxolimab in advanced cancers. The library was made by the immunoSEQ multiplex PCR assay. The clones in this table, taken by TCRdb from immuneACCESS, are in-frame only. Not every clone is retained; where verified, under half of the shortfall comes from an unresolved V gene, and the cause of the rest is unknown. Across this sample there are 43,000 or so clones, with around nine tenths seen only once. The ten largest make up roughly 12% of the sample. The specimen was CD4+ or CD8+ T cells sorted from blood, collected in a trial of the OX40 agonist ivuxolimab. These receptors were obtained from an adult with an advanced solid tumor such as melanoma, head and neck, liver or kidney cancer.

This clone has only a few counts. This chain uses TRBV19 with TRBJ2-5, with 10 bases aligning to TRBD2. The V gene end was trimmed by 4 bases and the J gene end by 2 bases; junction bases not matched to a gene: 7. In germline, CDR1 is LNHDA, CDR2 SQIVND (reference sequence). This CDR3 comprises 16 residues. For the CDR3, the DNA is TGTGCCAGTAGTAGGAGGACTAGCGGTACTCAAGAGACCCAGTACTTC. This gives the protein CASSRRTSGTQETQYF.

This chain links TRBV11-2 with TRBJ2-7; a weak D match, TRBD1 (6 bases). Germline-derived CDR1 and CDR2 are SGHAT and FQNNGV. The V end lost 0 bases, the J end lost 6 bases, and 6 bases lay between the germline ends. This CDR3 contains 12 residues. The CDR3 nucleotides are TGTGCCAGCAGCTTAGACAGGGGCGAGCAGTACTTC. It yields the protein CASSLDRGEQYF.

This rearrangement joins TRBV19 to TRBJ1-2, with D unresolved. This CDR3 comprises 14 residues. The germline CDR1 and CDR2 sequences are LNHDA and SQIVND (reference sequence). V was trimmed by 6 bases and J by 6 bases, leaving 17 bases between them. CDR3 sequence reads: CASRLRQGLDGYTF. Here the CDR3 DNA reads TGTGCCAGTAGACTTCGACAAGGGCTAGATGGCTACACCTTC.

The rearrangement joins TRBV2 to TRBJ2-5, with D perhaps TRBD1 (6 bases). CDR3 length: 19 residues. V was shortened by 6 bases and J by 4 bases, with 30 bases between the two germline ends. Germline V gene sequence: CDR1 SNHLY, CDR2 FYNNEI. CDR3 region: CASRKGAFRGLAKSETQYF. In DNA, the CDR3 is TGTGCCAGCAGGAAAGGGGCTTTCAGGGGATTGGCGAAGTCAGAGACCCAGTACTTC.

The chain employs TRBV10-3 and TRBJ1-5; 10 nucleotides align to TRBD1. CDR1 ENHRY and CDR2 SYGVKD come from the germline V gene. The V gene end was trimmed by 4 bases and the J gene end by 6 bases; junction bases not matched to a gene: 6. The CDR3 spans 15 residues. The CDR3 region is CAISAGQGGGQPQHF. The DNA of the CDR3 is TGTGCCATCAGTGCCGGACAGGGGGGGGGTCAGCCCCAGCATTTT.

The rearrangement joins TRBV4-1 to TRBJ1-5; 11 bases match TRBD1. With V trimmed by 4 bases and J by 5 bases, 4 bases remained unmatched. CDR3 length equals 15 residues. CDR1 and CDR2 (germline): MGHRA, YSYEKL. The CDR3 loop is CASSRGTGGDQPQHF. CDR3 DNA sequence: TGCGCCAGCAGCCGGGGGACAGGGGGGGATCAGCCCCAGCATTTT.

This clone appeared a few times. The genes are TRBV7-8 and TRBJ2-7, with 10 bases that match TRBD2. CDR3 size: 15 residues. Trimming took 5 bases from V and 4 from J; bases not matched to a gene: 8. Germline V gene sequence: CDR1 SGHVS, CDR2 FQNEAQ. The CDR3 region has the DNA TGTGCCAGCAGCCTCTCTAGCGGGAGTTTTTACGAGCAGTACTTC. Encoded protein: CASSLSSGSFYEQYF.

The rearrangement uses TRBV9 and TRBJ2-1; TRBD2 matches 9 bases. CDR1 and CDR2 (germline): SGDLS, YYNGEE. The CDR3 has 16 amino acids. V lost 4 bases and J lost 4; bases outside the gene matches: 9. CDR3 sequence reads: CASSPSVLAGYNEQFF. CDR3 DNA sequence: TGTGCCAGCAGCCCGAGCGTCCTAGCGGGATACAATGAGCAGTTCTTC. The whole variable domain, remainder taken from reference TRBV9 and TRBJ2-1, is DSGVTQTPKHLITATGQRVTLRCSPRSGDLSVYWYQQSLDQGLQFLIQYYNGEERAKGNILERFSAQQFPDLHSELNLSSLELGDSALYFCASSPSVLAGYNEQFFGPGTRLTVL.

V usage is TRBV7-2 and J usage is TRBJ2-1; D gene unclear. CDR3 length: 16 amino acids. V lost 5 bases and J lost 2, with 16 bases in between. The germline CDR1 and CDR2 sequences are SGHTA and FQGNSA. The CDR3 sequence: CASSPRAAITYNEQFF. The CDR3 coding sequence is TGTGCCAGCAGCCCCCGGGCAGCCATTACCTACAATGAGCAGTTCTTC.

V gene TRBV5-8 combines with J gene TRBJ2-6; D is ambiguous. Germline loops: CDR1 SGHTS, CDR2 YDEGEE. V was pared by 4 bases and J by 0 bases, with 8 bases between. The CDR3 extends over 15 amino acids. The CDR3: CASSPRYSGANVLTF. Here the CDR3 DNA reads TGTGCCAGCAGCCCACGGTACTCTGGGGCCAACGTCCTGACTTTC.

The rearrangement links TRBV18 to TRBJ1-4; no clear D. The CDR3 consists of 21 residues. The ends were cut back, 3 bases at V and 2 bases at J, with 28 bases in the middle. Germline-derived CDR1 and CDR2 are KGHSH and LQKENI. The CDR3 reads CASSPTPRWFREGDTNEKLFF. The CDR3 nucleotides are TGTGCCAGCTCACCTACGCCGAGATGGTTTCGAGAGGGAGACACTAATGAAAAACTGTTTTTT.

This chain links TRBV25-1 with TRBJ1-1, with TRBD1 identical over 9 bases. This CDR3 comprises 16 residues. The V and J ends lost 0 bases and 5 bases, in that order; junction bases with no gene match: 7. In germline, CDR1 is MGHDK, CDR2 SYGVNS. This CDR3 reads CASSEYETGGRTEAFF. The CDR3 DNA reads as TGTGCCAGCAGTGAATATGAGACAGGGGGAAGGACTGAAGCTTTCTTT.

This sequence joins TRBV11-2 and TRBJ1-3; D call uncertain. Looked up from germline, CDR1 is SGHAT and CDR2 is FQNNGV. The CDR3 totals 14 residues. Trimming took 3 bases from V and 1 from J, leaving 7 bases between them. CDR3 amino acids: CASSFGVSGNTIYF. The DNA of the CDR3 is TGTGCCAGCAGCTTTGGCGTATCTGGAAACACCATATATTTT.

The chain uses TRBV6-4 and TRBJ1-1; 7 bases map to TRBD1. The CDR3 has 12 residues. The V gene end was trimmed by 2 bases and the J gene end by 7 bases; junction bases not matched to a gene: 1. In germline, CDR1 is MRHNA, CDR2 SNTAGT. As DNA, the CDR3 is TGTGCCAGCAGTGACAGGACAGGTGAAGCTTTCTTT. Residues: CASSDRTGEAFF.

The V gene is TRBV29-1, the J gene TRBJ2-7; TRBD1 is a possible D gene (6 bases). The CDR3 is 11 amino acids. V was cut by 7 bases and J by 3 bases, with 10 bases left in between. Germline CDR1 is SQVTM and CDR2 is ANQGSEA. For the CDR3, the DNA is TGCAGCGGAGGGGGTTTCTACGAGCAGTACTTC. This sequence encodes CSGGGFYEQYF.

The chain links TRBV29-1 to TRBJ1-2; D perhaps matches TRBD1 (5 bases). This CDR3 comprises 13 residues. Deletions cut 5 bases from V and 4 bases from J, with 14 bases between. Germline loops: CDR1 SQVTM, CDR2 ANQGSEA. The CDR3 DNA reads TGCAGCGTTCGGGGGGAGGGATTCTATGGCTACACCTTC. Protein product: CSVRGEGFYGYTF. Together with reference TRBV29-1 and TRBJ1-2, the CDR3 gives the full variable domain: SAVISQKPSRDICQRGTSLTIQCQVDSQVTMMFWYRQQPGQSLTLIATANQGSEATYESGFVIDKFPISRPNLTFSTLTVSNMSPEDSSIYLCSVRGEGFYGYTFGSGTRLTVV.

This clone was seen once. The chain has TRBV7-3 and TRBJ2-2, with D hard to call. CDR1 and CDR2 from the germline V gene are SGHTA and FQGTGA. The V gene lost 4 bases and the J gene lost 0 bases, with 12 bases spanning the gap. The CDR3 loop spans 16 amino acids. CDR3 sequence: CASSSGPKANTGELFF. CDR3 DNA sequence: TGTGCCAGCAGCTCTGGACCAAAGGCGAACACCGGGGAGCTGTTTTTT.